Here is one T cell receptor beta chain with its context. Its antigen is not identified. This sample was taken from a study of cytomegalovirus exposure and HLA in healthy donors. Both 60 Vbeta primers and 13 Jbeta primers went into the PCR. Profiled with immunoSEQ multiplex PCR; TCRdb holds only in-frame clones, not every one. Seen in this sample are over 100,000 clones; the ten most common clones hold roughly 3.7%. Healthy people donating bone marrow made up the donors. V gave up 3 bases and J gave up 6 bases; unmatched junction bases: 9. The germline gives CDR1 MGHDK, CDR2 SYGVNS. The CDR3 runs to 18 residues. General study findings and limits: Published work reported that the classifier diagnosed cytomegalovirus status with high specificity and sensitivity. In a later analysis, across HLA loci, associated TCR counts were highest for DRB1, lowest for HLA-C. Previous analysis showed most TCR beta V segments were productive about 87% or about 30% of the time.

The sequenced sample consisted of PBMCs. This chain joins TRBV25-1 and TRBJ2-3; the match to TRBD2 covers 16 bases. The TCR originated in a young man in good health and CMV-seronegative. The CDR3 reads CASSDPGTSGGVPDTQYF. For the CDR3, the DNA is TGTGCCAGCAGTGACCCCGGGACTAGCGGGGGGGTCCCGGATACGCAGTATTTT.